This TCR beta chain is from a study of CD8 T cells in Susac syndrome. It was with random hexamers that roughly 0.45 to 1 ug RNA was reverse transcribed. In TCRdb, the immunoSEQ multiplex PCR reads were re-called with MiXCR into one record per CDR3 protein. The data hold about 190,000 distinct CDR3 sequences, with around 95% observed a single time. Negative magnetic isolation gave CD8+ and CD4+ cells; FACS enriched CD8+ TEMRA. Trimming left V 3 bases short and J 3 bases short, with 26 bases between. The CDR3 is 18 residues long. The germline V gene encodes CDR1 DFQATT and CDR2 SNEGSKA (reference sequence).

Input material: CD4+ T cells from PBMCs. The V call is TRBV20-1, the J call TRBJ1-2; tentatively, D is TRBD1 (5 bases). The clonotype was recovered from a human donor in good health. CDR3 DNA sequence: TGCAGTGCTAGGCTAATCAAGGAAGGGGTATCTAAGGACTATGGCTACACCTTC. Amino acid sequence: CSARLIKEGVSKDYGYTF.